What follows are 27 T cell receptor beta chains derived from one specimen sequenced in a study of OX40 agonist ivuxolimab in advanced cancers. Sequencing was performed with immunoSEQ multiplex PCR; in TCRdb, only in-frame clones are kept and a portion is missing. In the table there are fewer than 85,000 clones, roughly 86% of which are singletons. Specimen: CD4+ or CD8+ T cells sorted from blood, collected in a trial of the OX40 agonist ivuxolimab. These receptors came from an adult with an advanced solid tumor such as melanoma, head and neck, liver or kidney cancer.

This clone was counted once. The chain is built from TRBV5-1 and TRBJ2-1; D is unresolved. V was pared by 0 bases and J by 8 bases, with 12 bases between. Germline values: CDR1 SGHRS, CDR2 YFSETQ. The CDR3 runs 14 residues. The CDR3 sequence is CASSLELPGDEQFF. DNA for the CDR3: TGCGCCAGCAGCTTGGAGCTTCCAGGCGATGAGCAGTTCTTC.

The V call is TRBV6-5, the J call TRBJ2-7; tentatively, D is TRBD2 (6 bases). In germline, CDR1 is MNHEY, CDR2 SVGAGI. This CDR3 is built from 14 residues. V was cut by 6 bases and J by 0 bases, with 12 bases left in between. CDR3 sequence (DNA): TGTGCCAGCAGACTGACTAGTTTCTCCTACGAGCAGTACTTC. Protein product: CASRLTSFSYEQYF.

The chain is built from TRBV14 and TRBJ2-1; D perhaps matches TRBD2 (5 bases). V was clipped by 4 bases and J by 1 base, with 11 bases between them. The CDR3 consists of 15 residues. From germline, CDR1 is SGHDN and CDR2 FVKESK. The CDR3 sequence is CASSLARVSYNEQFF. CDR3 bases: TGTGCCAGCAGCCTCGCGAGGGTATCCTACAATGAGCAGTTCTTC.

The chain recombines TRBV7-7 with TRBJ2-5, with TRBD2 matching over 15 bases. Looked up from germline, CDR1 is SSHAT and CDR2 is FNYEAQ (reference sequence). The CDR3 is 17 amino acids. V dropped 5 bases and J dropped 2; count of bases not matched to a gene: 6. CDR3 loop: CASSPRTSGGEQETQYF. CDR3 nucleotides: TGTGCCAGCAGCCCACGGACTAGCGGGGGGGAACAAGAGACCCAGTACTTC.

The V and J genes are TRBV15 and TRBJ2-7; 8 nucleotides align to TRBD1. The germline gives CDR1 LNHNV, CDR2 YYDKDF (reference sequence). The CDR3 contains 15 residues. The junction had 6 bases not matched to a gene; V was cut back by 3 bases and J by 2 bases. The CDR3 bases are TGTGCCACCAGCAGTTTCGGGACAGGTGCCTACGAGCAGTACTTC. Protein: CATSSFGTGAYEQYF.

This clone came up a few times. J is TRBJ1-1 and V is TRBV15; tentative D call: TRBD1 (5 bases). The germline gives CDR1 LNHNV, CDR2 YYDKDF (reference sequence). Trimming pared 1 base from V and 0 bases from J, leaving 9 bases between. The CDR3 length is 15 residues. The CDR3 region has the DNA TGTGCCACCAGCAGAGTGCGGACACTGAACACTGAAGCTTTCTTT. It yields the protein CATSRVRTLNTEAFF.

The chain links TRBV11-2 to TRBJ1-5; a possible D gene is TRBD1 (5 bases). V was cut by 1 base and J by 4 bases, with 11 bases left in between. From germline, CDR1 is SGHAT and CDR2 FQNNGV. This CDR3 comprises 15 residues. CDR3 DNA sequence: TGTGCCAGCAGCTTAGGTCGGGACCTAAATCAGCCCCAGCATTTT. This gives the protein CASSLGRDLNQPQHF.

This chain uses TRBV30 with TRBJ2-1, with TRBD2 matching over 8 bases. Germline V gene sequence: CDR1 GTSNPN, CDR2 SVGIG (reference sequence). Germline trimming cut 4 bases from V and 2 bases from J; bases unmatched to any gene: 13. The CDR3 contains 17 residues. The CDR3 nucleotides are TGTGCCTGGACCCTGAAGGAAGCGGGGGTGGCCTACAATGAGCAGTTCTTC. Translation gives CAWTLKEAGVAYNEQFF.

CDR3 protein: CASSPGTGLEKLFF. The CDR3 DNA is TGTGCCAGCAGCCCCGGGACAGGGCTTGAAAAACTGTTTTTT. The chain is built from TRBV6-5 and TRBJ1-4, with 9 nucleotides matching TRBD1. From germline, CDR1 is MNHEY and CDR2 SVGAGI. This CDR3 has 14 amino acids. V was pared by 6 bases and J by 7 bases, with 6 bases of the junction left unmatched.

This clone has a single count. CDR3 sequence (DNA): TGCGCCAGCAGACTAGGAGGGTCCTCTGGAAACACCATATATTTT. Protein sequence: CASRLGGSSGNTIYF. The V gene is TRBV5-1, the J gene TRBJ1-3; D call uncertain. There are 15 residues in the CDR3. V was cut by 5 bases and J by 0 bases, with 12 bases left in between. Germline V gives CDR1 SGHRS, CDR2 YFSETQ.

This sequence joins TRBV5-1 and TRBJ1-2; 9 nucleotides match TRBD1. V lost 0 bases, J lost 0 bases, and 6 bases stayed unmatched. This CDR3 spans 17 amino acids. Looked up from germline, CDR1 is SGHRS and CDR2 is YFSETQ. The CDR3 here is CASSLGGTGKTNYGYTF. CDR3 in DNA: TGCGCCAGCAGCTTGGGAGGGACAGGGAAGACTAACTATGGCTACACCTTC.

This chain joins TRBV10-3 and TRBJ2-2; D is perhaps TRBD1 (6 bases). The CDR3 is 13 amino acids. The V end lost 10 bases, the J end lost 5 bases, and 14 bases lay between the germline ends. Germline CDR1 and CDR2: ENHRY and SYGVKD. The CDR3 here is CATTRQETGELFF. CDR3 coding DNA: TGTGCCACTACTAGACAGGAGACCGGGGAGCTGTTTTTT.

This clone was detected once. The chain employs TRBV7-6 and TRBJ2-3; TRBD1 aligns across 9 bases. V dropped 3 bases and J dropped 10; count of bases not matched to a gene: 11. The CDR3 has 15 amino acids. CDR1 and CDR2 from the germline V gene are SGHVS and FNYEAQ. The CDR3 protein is CASSLGQGGSKAQYF. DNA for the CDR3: TGTGCCAGCAGCTTGGGACAGGGTGGTAGTAAGGCGCAGTATTTT. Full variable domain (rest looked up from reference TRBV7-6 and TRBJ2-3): GAGVSQSPRYKVTKRGQDVALRCDPISGHVSLYWYRQALGQGPEFLTYFNYEAQQDKSGLPNDRFSAERPEGSISTLTIQRTEQRDSAMYRCASSLGQGGSKAQYFGPGTRLTVL.

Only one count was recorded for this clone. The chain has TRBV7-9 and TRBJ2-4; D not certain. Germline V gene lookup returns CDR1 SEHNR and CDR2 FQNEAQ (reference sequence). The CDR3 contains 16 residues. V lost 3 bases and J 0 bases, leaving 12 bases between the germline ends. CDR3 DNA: TGTGCCAGCAGCTTCGGGTCGGACCTAGCCAAAAACATTCAGTACTTC. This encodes CASSFGSDLAKNIQYF.

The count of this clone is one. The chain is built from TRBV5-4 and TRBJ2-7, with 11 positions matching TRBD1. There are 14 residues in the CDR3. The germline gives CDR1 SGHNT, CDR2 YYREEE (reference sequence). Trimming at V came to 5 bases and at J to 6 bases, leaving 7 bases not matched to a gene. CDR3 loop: CASRPGTGGPEQYF. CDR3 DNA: TGTGCCAGCAGGCCCGGGACAGGGGGACCCGAGCAGTACTTC. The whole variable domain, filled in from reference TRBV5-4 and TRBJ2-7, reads ETGVTQSPTHLIKTRGQQVTLRCSSQSGHNTVSWYQQALGQGPQFIFQYYREEENGRGNFPPRFSGLQFPNYSSELNVNALELDDSALYLCASRPGTGGPEQYFGPGTRLTVT.

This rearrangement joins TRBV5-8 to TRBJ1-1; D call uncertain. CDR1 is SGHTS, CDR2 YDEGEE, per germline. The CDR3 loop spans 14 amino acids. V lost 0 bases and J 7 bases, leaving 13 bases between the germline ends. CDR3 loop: CASSLVWVGSEAFF. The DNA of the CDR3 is TGTGCCAGCAGCTTGGTGTGGGTGGGTAGTGAAGCTTTCTTT.

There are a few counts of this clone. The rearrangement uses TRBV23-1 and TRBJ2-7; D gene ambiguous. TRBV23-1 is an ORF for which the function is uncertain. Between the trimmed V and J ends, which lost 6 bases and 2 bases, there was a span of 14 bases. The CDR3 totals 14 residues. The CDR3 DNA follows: TGCGCCAGCAGGAGACATTGGCTCCCCTACGAGCAGTACTTC. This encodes CASRRHWLPYEQYF.

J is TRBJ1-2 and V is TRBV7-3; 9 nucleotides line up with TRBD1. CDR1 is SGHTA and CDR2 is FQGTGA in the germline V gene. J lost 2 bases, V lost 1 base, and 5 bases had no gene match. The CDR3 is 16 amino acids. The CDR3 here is CASSLKGGQGNYGYTF. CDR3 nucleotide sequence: TGTGCCAGCAGCTTAAAAGGGGGACAGGGAAACTATGGCTACACCTTC.

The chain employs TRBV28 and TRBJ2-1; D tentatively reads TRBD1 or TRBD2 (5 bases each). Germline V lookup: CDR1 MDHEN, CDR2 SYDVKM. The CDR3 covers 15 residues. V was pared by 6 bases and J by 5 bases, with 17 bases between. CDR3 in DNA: TGTGCCAGCAGCCGCCTTGGGGCGGGCCACAATGAGCAGTTCTTC. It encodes CASSRLGAGHNEQFF.

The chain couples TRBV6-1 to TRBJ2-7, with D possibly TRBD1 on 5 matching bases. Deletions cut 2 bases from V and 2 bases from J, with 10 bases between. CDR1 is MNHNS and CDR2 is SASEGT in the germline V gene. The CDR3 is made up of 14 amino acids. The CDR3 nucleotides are TGTGCCAGCAGTGAAAGGGGCAGGGCCTACGAGCAGTACTTC. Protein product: CASSERGRAYEQYF.

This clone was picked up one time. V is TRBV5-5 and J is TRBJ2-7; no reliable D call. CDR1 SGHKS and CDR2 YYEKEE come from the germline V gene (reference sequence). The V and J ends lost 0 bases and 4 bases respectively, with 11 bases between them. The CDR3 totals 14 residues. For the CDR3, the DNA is TGTGCCAGCAGCTTGGCCGCGACTCAGTACGAGCAGTACTTC. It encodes CASSLAATQYEQYF.

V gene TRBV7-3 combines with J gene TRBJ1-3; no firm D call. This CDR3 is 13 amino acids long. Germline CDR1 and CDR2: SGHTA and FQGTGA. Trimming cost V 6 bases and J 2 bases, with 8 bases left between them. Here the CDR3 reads CASSPGPGNTIYF. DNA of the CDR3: TGTGCCAGCAGTCCCGGGCCTGGAAACACCATATATTTT.

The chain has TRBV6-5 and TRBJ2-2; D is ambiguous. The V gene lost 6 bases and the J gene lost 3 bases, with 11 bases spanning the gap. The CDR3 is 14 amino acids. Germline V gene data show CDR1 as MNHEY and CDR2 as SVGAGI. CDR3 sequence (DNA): TGTGCCAGCAGCCGTCTCAAGGACACCGGGGAGCTGTTTTTT. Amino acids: CASSRLKDTGELFF.

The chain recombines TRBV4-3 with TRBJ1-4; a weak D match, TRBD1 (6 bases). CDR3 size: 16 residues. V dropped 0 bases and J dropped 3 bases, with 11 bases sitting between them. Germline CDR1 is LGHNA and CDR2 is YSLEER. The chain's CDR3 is CASSQERGMANEKLFF. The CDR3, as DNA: TGCGCCAGCAGCCAAGAGAGGGGGATGGCTAATGAAAAACTGTTTTTT.

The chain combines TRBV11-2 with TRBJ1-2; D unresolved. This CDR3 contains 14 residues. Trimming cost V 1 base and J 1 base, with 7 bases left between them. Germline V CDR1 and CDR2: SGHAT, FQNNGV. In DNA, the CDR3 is TGTGCCAGCAGCTTAGGGAGTCTTAACTATGGCTACACCTTC. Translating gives CASSLGSLNYGYTF.

In DNA form, the CDR3 reads TGTGCCAGCAGCTTGGCCGGGACAGGCTGGGGCTACACCTTC. Residues: CASSLAGTGWGYTF. The chain carries TRBV5-5 and TRBJ1-2; 8 bases align to TRBD1. Germline V gives CDR1 SGHKS, CDR2 YYEKEE (reference sequence). The ends lost 0 bases at V and 8 bases at J; junction bases unmatched: 6. The CDR3 loop spans 14 amino acids.

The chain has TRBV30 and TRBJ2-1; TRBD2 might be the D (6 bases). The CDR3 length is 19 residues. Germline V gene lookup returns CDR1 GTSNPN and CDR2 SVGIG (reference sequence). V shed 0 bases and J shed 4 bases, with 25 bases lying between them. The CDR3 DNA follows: TGTGCCTGGAGTGTACCCCGGAGGGTTAGACCCTTGGGTTACAATGAGCAGTTCTTC. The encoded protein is CAWSVPRRVRPLGYNEQFF.